This T cell receptor (beta chain) stems from a study of blood T cell repertoires in COVID-19. Study-wide background: Some COVID-19 samples were acute and others convalescent; all came from the United States, Italy and Spain. Sources were T cells, B-cell-depleted T cells, or PBMCs; the material itself was cDNA or gDNA.

Deletions cut 1 base from V and 14 bases from J, with 27 bases between. The CDR3 extends over 18 amino acids. Germline values: CDR1 SGHNT, CDR2 YENEEA. Per the authors' pipeline: Nucleated cell number was recorded as an estimate derived from reference gene primer amplification. The protocol was immunoSEQ multiplex PCR, while the TCRdb copy is restricted to in-frame clones and leaves out a portion. V, J and clone size were drawn from that table, and D and trimming were deduced from the DNA. The sample consists of 300,000 to 350,000 clones, 65% to 85% of them appearing once. In this sample, this clone turned up once.

The gene calls are TRBV11-3 and TRBJ1-6; D might be TRBD1 (6 bases). Sequencing was performed on peripheral blood. The sequence was obtained from a man younger than 40 with active or convalescent COVID-19. CDR3 DNA sequence: TGTGCCAGCAGCTTAGTGTTATGGTGGGGGCGGGCGCTCCGAACCCTCCACTTT. Protein sequence: CASSLVLWWGRALRTLHF.